Sequencing of this TCR beta chain was carried out in a study of blood T cell repertoires in COVID-19. Study-level background: Acute and convalescent COVID-19 samples came from the United States, Italy and Spain. T cells, B-cell-depleted T cells, or PBMCs provided the cDNA or gDNA that served as material.

Trimming pared 3 bases from V and 7 bases from J, leaving 16 bases between. From germline, CDR1 is DFQATT and CDR2 SNEGSKA (reference sequence). This CDR3 contains 14 residues. Per the original methods: Estimated nucleated cell counts came from reference gene primer amplification. Sequencing used immunoSEQ multiplex PCR; TCRdb keeps in-frame clones, though not all of them. The D gene and trimming were derived from the DNA, and the V and J assignments and clone size from that table. The repertoire includes 130,000 to 150,000 clones, approximately 80% of them detected once, and 13% sits in the top ten.

Specimen: peripheral blood. The receptor was isolated from a man aged 55 to 70 with active or convalescent COVID-19. This chain joins TRBV20-1 and TRBJ2-1, with D maybe TRBD2 (6 bases). The CDR3 nucleotides read TGCAGTGCTAGTACGGGAGTAACGCGGAATGAGCAGTTCTTC. Its protein is CSASTGVTRNEQFF.